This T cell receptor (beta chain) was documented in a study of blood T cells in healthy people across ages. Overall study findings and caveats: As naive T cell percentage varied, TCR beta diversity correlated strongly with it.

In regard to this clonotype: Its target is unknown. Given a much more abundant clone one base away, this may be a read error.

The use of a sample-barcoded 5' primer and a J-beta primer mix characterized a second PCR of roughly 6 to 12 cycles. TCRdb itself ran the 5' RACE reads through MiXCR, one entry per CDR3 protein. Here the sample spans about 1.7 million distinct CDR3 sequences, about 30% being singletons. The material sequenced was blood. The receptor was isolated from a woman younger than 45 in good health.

CDR3 bases: TGTGCCAACGGGCAGCGGTACGAGCAGTACTTC. Its translation is CANGQRYEQYF. V and J are TRBV7-2 and TRBJ2-7; TRBD2 might be the D (5 bases). V was pared by 10 bases and J by 4 bases, with 11 bases between. This CDR3 has 11 residues. Germline CDR1 and CDR2: SGHTA and FQGNSA. Using reference TRBV7-2 and TRBJ2-7 for the parts outside the CDR3, the full variable domain is GAGVSQSPSNKVTEKGKDVELRCDPISGHTALYWYRQSLGQGLEFLIYFQGNSAPDKSGLPSDRFSAERTGGSVSTLTIQRTQQEDSAVYLCANGQRYEQYFGPGTRLTVT.